Given below is one T cell receptor beta chain in context. Source study methods: Estimated nucleated cell counts came from reference gene primer amplification. TCRdb's table, derived via immunoSEQ multiplex PCR, lists solely in-frame clones and lacks some. V and J calls and clone size are as listed in that table; D and trimming were resolved from the DNA. The sample includes 30,000 to 50,000 clones, just under 80% of them seen just once. This record belongs to a study of blood T cell repertoires in COVID-19. Overall study context: Acute and convalescent COVID-19 samples came from the United States, Italy and Spain.

V lost 4 bases, J lost 2 bases, and 3 bases stayed unmatched. There are 16 residues in the CDR3. Germline CDR1 reads SGHTA; CDR2 reads FQGNSA. This receptor was identified in a man aged 80 or over with active or convalescent COVID-19. The sample was peripheral blood. This chain uses TRBV7-2 with TRBJ2-3; 13 nucleotides agree with TRBD2. In DNA, the CDR3 is TGTGCCAGCAGCTCGGGACTAGCGGGGCCCACAGATACGCAGTATTTT. It yields the protein CASSSGLAGPTDTQYF.